Listed below are T cell receptor beta chains from one sample, sequenced in a study of T cell changes during pregnancy in multiple sclerosis. The repertoire was sequenced with immunoSEQ multiplex PCR; TCRdb's copy has only in-frame clones and lacks some. The table shows under 45,000 clones, with 89% occurring only once. The sample in question was CD4+ T cells from peripheral blood mononuclear cells, obtained in the first trimester of pregnancy. The origin of the receptors is a female donor with multiple sclerosis, enrolled in a pregnancy study. The CDR3 runs from the conserved cysteine through the conserved F or W. The order of the fields is D gene, J gene, V gene, clone size, CDR3 protein. D genes are given only for firm matches. Where a row states a size, it is once, few, many or the class of an expanded clone; other rows omit it.

D gene: NA
J gene: TRBJ2-1
V gene: TRBV30
clone size: NA
CDR3 protein: CAWSAWDTGRNEQFF

D gene: TRBD2
J gene: TRBJ2-5
V gene: TRBV2
clone size: NA
CDR3 protein: CASIQGGPQETQYF

D gene: NA
J gene: TRBJ1-1
V gene: TRBV19
clone size: NA
CDR3 protein: CASSSGTWDTEAFF

D gene: TRBD2
J gene: TRBJ2-3
V gene: TRBV15
clone size: once
CDR3 protein: CATTPAGGPKDTQYF

D gene: TRBD1
J gene: TRBJ1-1
V gene: TRBV6-5
clone size: NA
CDR3 protein: CACMGQGNTEAFF

D gene: NA
J gene: TRBJ2-7
V gene: TRBV2
clone size: NA
CDR3 protein: CASSLSTRYEQYF

D gene: NA
J gene: TRBJ1-1
V gene: TRBV28
clone size: NA
CDR3 protein: CASSKSVFPEAFF

D gene: NA
J gene: TRBJ2-7
V gene: TRBV5-4
clone size: NA
CDR3 protein: CASSLISPGEQYF

D gene: NA
J gene: TRBJ2-7
V gene: TRBV19
clone size: once
CDR3 protein: CASSMLGLDGVEQYF

D gene: TRBD1
J gene: TRBJ1-4
V gene: TRBV7-9
clone size: NA
CDR3 protein: CASSTMGQLNEKLFF

D gene: TRBD2
J gene: TRBJ2-1
V gene: TRBV4-3
clone size: NA
CDR3 protein: CASSRLAVSYNEQFF

D gene: TRBD1
J gene: TRBJ1-1
V gene: TRBV25-1
clone size: NA
CDR3 protein: CASRTRGENTEAFF

D gene: TRBD1
J gene: TRBJ1-1
V gene: TRBV28
clone size: NA
CDR3 protein: CASTPAGSGGTEAFF

D gene: TRBD1
J gene: TRBJ2-3
V gene: TRBV9
clone size: NA
CDR3 protein: CASSFRTGTDTQYF

D gene: NA
J gene: TRBJ2-2
V gene: TRBV2
clone size: NA
CDR3 protein: CASRTGSTGELFF

D gene: TRBD2
J gene: TRBJ2-4
V gene: TRBV6-5
clone size: NA
CDR3 protein: CASRGGLAKNIQYF

D gene: TRBD2
J gene: TRBJ2-4
V gene: TRBV5-4
clone size: NA
CDR3 protein: CASSGTRAGIQYF

D gene: NA
J gene: TRBJ2-3
V gene: TRBV7-9
clone size: NA
CDR3 protein: CASSARGTGTDTQYF

D gene: NA
J gene: TRBJ2-2
V gene: TRBV7-2
clone size: NA
CDR3 protein: CASSGGSANTGELFF

D gene: NA
J gene: TRBJ2-5
V gene: TRBV5-5
clone size: NA
CDR3 protein: CASSLELTETQYF

D gene: TRBD1
J gene: TRBJ1-1
V gene: TRBV6-6
clone size: NA
CDR3 protein: CASTVTGQGSTEAFF

D gene: NA
J gene: TRBJ2-1
V gene: TRBV7-2
clone size: NA
CDR3 protein: CASSPNRQVGAHWQFF

D gene: NA
J gene: TRBJ1-1
V gene: TRBV11-1
clone size: NA
CDR3 protein: CASSLVPFLNTEAFF

D gene: TRBD2
J gene: TRBJ2-1
V gene: TRBV19
clone size: NA
CDR3 protein: CASSMREGYNEQFF

D gene: TRBD2
J gene: TRBJ2-5
V gene: TRBV9
clone size: NA
CDR3 protein: CASSIGTSGRAIQETQYF

D gene: NA
J gene: TRBJ2-3
V gene: TRBV6-1
clone size: once
CDR3 protein: CASSRLDSGHTQYF

D gene: NA
J gene: TRBJ2-7
V gene: TRBV5-5
clone size: once
CDR3 protein: CASSLVPDGGYEQYF

D gene: NA
J gene: TRBJ2-3
V gene: TRBV9
clone size: NA
CDR3 protein: CASSPRGGRADTDTQYF

D gene: TRBD2
J gene: TRBJ2-7
V gene: TRBV7-9
clone size: NA
CDR3 protein: CASSPRTSGIHEQYF

D gene: TRBD1
J gene: TRBJ2-7
V gene: TRBV7-2
clone size: many
CDR3 protein: CASSSRQGVYEQYF

D gene: NA
J gene: TRBJ1-2
V gene: TRBV6-6
clone size: NA
CDR3 protein: CASSRPGDGYTF

D gene: NA
J gene: TRBJ1-2
V gene: TRBV15
clone size: NA
CDR3 protein: CATSRATGVYGYTF

D gene: NA
J gene: TRBJ2-7
V gene: TRBV28
clone size: once
CDR3 protein: CASSLIQGWSVEQYF

D gene: NA
J gene: TRBJ1-2
V gene: TRBV14
clone size: NA
CDR3 protein: CASSQDARDIFYGYTF

D gene: TRBD2
J gene: TRBJ2-1
V gene: TRBV7-2
clone size: once
CDR3 protein: CASSAIDSGKSNKQFF

D gene: TRBD1
J gene: TRBJ1-2
V gene: TRBV5-4
clone size: NA
CDR3 protein: CASSPGTVGYGYTF

D gene: NA
J gene: TRBJ2-3
V gene: TRBV7-2
clone size: NA
CDR3 protein: CASSLTGGPDTQYF

D gene: TRBD2
J gene: TRBJ2-7
V gene: TRBV15
clone size: NA
CDR3 protein: CATSRDYGGSSYEQYF

D gene: TRBD1
J gene: TRBJ2-7
V gene: TRBV27
clone size: NA
CDR3 protein: CASSQQRDRVSYEQYF

D gene: NA
J gene: TRBJ2-5
V gene: TRBV7-6
clone size: NA
CDR3 protein: CATLPSSLTQYF

D gene: TRBD2
J gene: TRBJ2-3
V gene: TRBV7-2
clone size: NA
CDR3 protein: CASSKPGLAAPDTQYF

D gene: NA
J gene: TRBJ2-1
V gene: TRBV7-9
clone size: NA
CDR3 protein: CASSYETVYNEQFF

D gene: TRBD2
J gene: TRBJ2-1
V gene: TRBV2
clone size: NA
CDR3 protein: CASRVAGKYNEQFF

D gene: NA
J gene: TRBJ1-1
V gene: TRBV7-9
clone size: few
CDR3 protein: CASSYDVGAFF

D gene: NA
J gene: TRBJ2-4
V gene: TRBV7-8
clone size: NA
CDR3 protein: CASSLARAKNIQYF

D gene: TRBD1
J gene: TRBJ1-5
V gene: TRBV18
clone size: few
CDR3 protein: CASSLRQGNSNQPQHF

D gene: NA
J gene: TRBJ2-4
V gene: TRBV29-1
clone size: NA
CDR3 protein: CSVREKLAKNIQYF

D gene: NA
J gene: TRBJ1-4
V gene: TRBV6-1
clone size: NA
CDR3 protein: CASRVIGGEKLFF